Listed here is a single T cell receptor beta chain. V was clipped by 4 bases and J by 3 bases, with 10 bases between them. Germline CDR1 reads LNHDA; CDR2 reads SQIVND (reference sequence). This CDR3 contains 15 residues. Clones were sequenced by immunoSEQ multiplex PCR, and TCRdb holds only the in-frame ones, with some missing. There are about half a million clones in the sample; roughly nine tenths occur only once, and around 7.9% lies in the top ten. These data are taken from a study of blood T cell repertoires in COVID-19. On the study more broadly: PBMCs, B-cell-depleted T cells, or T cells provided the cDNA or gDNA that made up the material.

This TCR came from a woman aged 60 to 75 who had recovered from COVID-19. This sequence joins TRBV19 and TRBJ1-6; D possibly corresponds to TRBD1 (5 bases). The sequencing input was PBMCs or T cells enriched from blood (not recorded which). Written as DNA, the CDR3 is TGTGCCAGTAGTAAAAAAGACAGCTATAATTCACCCCTCCACTTT. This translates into CASSKKDSYNSPLHF.